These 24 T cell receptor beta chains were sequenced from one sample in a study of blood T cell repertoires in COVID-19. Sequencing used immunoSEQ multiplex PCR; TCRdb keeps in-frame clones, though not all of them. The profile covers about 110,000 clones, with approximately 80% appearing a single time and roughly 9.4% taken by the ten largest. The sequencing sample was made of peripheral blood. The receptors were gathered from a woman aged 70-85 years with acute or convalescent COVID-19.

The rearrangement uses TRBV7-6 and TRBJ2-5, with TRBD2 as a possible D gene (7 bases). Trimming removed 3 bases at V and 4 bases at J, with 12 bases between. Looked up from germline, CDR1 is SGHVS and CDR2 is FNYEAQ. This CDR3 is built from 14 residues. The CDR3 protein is CASSFRGARETQYF. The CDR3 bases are TGTGCCAGCAGCTTCCGGGGGGCCCGAGAGACCCAGTACTTC.

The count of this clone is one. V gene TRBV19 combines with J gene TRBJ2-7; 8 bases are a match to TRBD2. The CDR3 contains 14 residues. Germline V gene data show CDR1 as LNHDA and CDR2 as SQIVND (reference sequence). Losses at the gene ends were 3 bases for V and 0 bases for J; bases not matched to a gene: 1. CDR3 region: CASSIGRDSYEQYF. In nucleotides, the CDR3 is TGTGCCAGTAGTATCGGGAGGGACTCCTACGAGCAGTACTTC.

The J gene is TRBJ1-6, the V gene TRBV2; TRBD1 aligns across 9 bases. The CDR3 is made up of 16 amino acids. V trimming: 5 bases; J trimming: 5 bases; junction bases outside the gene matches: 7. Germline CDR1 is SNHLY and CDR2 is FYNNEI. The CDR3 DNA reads TGTGCCAGCAGTTATCCGGACAGGGGACATAATTCACCCCTCCACTTT. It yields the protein CASSYPDRGHNSPLHF.

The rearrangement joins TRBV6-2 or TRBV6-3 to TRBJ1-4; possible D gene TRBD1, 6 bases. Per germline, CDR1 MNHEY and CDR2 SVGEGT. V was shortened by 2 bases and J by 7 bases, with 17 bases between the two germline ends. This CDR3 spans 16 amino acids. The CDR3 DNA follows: TGTGCCAGCAGTTACCCCGGGCGAAGGGGGAGTGAAAAACTGTTTTTT. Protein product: CASSYPGRRGSEKLFF.

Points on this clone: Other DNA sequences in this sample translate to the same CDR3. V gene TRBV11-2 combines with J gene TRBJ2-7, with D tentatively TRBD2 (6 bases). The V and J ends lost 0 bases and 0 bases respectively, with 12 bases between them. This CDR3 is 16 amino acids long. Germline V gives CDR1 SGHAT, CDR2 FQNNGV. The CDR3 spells CASSLEGGDSSYEQYF. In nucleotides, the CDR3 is TGTGCCAGCAGCTTAGAGGGAGGCGATAGCTCCTACGAGCAGTACTTC.

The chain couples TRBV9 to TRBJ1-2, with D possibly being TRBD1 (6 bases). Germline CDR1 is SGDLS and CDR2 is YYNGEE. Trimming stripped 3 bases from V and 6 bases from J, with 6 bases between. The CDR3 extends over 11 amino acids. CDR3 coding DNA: TGTGCCAGCAGCGGGACAGATGGCTACACCTTC. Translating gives CASSGTDGYTF.

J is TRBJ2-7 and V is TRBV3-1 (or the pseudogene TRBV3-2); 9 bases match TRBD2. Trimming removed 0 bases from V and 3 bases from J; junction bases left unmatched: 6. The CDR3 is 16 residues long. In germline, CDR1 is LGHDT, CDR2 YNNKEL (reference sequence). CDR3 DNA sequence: TGTGCCAGCAGCCAAGAAGCGGGGGGCGGTGTCTACGAGCAGTACTTC. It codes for CASSQEAGGGVYEQYF.

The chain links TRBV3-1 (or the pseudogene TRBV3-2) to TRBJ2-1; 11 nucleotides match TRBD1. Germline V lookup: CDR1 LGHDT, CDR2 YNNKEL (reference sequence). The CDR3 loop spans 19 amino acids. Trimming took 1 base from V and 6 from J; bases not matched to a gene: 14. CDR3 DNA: TGTGCCAGCAGCCAAGCGGACAGGGGGCGCTTTTCTCGGGGCAATGAGCAGTTCTTC. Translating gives CASSQADRGRFSRGNEQFF.

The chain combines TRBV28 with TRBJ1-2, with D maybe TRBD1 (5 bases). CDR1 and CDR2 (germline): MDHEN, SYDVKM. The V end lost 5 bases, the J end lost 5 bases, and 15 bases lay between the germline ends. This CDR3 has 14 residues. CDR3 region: CASSRTQGGYGYTF. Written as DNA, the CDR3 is TGTGCCAGCAGTCGGACCCAGGGAGGGTATGGCTACACCTTC.

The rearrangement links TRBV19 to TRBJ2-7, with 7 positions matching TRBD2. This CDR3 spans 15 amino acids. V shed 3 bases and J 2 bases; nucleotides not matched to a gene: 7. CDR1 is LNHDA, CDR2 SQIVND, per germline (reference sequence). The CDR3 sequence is CASSIQPSGPYEQYF. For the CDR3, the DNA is TGTGCCAGTAGTATCCAGCCTAGCGGCCCCTACGAGCAGTACTTC.

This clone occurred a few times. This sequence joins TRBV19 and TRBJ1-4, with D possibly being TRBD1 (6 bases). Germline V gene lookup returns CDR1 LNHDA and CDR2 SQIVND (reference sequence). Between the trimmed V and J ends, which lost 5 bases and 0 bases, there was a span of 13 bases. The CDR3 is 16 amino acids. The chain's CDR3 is CASSVGHTATNEKLFF. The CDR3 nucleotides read TGTGCCAGTAGTGTGGGACATACCGCAACTAATGAAAAACTGTTTTTT.

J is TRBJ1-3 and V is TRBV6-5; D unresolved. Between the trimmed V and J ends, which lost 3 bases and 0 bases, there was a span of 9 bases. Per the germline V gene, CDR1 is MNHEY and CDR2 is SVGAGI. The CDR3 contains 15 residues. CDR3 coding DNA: TGTGCCAGCAGTTATTTAGCCGGCTCTGGAAACACCATATATTTT. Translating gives CASSYLAGSGNTIYF.

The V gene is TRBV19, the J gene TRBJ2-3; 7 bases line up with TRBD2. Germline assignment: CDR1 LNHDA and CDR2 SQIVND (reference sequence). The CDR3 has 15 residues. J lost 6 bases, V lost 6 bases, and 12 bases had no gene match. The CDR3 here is CASRVLGGPPDTQYF. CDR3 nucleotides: TGTGCCAGTAGGGTACTGGGAGGGCCCCCGGATACGCAGTATTTT.

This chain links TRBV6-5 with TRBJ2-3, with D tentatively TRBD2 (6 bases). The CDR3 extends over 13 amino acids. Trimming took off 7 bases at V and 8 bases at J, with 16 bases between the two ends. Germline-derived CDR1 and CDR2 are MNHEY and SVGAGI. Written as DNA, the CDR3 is TGTGCCAGCATCAAGATCCCGGGAGTTACGCAGTATTTT. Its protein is CASIKIPGVTQYF.

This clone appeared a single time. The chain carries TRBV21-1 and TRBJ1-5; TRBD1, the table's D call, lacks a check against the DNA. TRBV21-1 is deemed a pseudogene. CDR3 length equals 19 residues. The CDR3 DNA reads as TGTGCCAGCAGCAAACCGAAGCCCCCCGCAGGGGCGGGTAATCAGCCCCAGCATTTT. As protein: CASSKPKPPAGAGNQPQHF.

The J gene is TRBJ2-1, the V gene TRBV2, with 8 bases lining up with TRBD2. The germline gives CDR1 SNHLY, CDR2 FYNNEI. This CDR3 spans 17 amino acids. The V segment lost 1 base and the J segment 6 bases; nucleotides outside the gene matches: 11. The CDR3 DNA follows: TGTGCCAGCAGTGAAGACGGGGGGGAACCCCACCCCAATGAGCAGTTCTTC. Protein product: CASSEDGGEPHPNEQFF.

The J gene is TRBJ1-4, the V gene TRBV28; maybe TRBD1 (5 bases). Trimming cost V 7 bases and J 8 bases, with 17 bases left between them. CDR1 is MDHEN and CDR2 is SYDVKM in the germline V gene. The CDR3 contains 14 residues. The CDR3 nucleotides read TGTGCCAGCATCACCGGGACTCCCGGGGAAAAACTGTTTTTT. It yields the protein CASITGTPGEKLFF.

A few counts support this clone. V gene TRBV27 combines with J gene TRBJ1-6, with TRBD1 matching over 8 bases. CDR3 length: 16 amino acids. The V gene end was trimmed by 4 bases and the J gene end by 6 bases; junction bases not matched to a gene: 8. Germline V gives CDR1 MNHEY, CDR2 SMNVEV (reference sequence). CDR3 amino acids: CASSWGRTGSNSPLHF. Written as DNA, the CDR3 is TGTGCCAGCAGTTGGGGACGGACAGGGTCTAATTCACCCCTCCACTTT.

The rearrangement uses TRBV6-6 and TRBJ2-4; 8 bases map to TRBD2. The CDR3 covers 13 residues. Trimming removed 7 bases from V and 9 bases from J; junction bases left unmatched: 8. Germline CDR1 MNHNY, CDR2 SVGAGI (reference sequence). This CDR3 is CASMLTSDGIQYF. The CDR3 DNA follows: TGTGCCAGCATGCTGACTAGCGATGGCATTCAGTACTTC.

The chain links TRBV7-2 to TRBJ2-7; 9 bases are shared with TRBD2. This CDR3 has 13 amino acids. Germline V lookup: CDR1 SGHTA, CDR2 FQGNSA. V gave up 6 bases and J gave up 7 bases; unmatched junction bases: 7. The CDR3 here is CASSPSGTGEQYF. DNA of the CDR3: TGTGCCAGCAGTCCTAGCGGGACGGGTGAGCAGTACTTC.

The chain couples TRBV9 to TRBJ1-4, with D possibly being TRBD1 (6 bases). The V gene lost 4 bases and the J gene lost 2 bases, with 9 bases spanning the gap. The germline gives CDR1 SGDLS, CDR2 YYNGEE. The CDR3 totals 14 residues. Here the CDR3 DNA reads TGTGCCAGCAGCCCACAGGGTACTAATGAAAAACTGTTTTTT. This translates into CASSPQGTNEKLFF.

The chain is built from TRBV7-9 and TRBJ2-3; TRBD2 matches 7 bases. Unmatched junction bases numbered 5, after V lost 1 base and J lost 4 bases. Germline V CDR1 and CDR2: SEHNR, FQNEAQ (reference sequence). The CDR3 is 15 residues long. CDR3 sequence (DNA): TGTGCCAGCAGCTTAGAGCGGGGAGGAGCAGATACGCAGTATTTT. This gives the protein CASSLERGGADTQYF.

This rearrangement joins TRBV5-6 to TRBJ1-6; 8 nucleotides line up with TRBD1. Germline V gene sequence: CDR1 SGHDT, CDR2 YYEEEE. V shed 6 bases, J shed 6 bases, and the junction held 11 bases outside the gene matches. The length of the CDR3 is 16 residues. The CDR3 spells CASTLGQGAPNSPLHF. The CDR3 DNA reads TGTGCCAGCACCCTGGGGCAGGGGGCGCCTAATTCACCCCTCCACTTT.

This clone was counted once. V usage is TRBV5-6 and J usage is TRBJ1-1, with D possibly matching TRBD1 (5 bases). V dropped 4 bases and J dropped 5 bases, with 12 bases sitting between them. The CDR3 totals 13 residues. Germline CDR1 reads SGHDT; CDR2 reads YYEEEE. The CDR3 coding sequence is TGTGCCAGCAGCCGCCTGGGGGGAACTGAAGCTTTCTTT. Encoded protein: CASSRLGGTEAFF.